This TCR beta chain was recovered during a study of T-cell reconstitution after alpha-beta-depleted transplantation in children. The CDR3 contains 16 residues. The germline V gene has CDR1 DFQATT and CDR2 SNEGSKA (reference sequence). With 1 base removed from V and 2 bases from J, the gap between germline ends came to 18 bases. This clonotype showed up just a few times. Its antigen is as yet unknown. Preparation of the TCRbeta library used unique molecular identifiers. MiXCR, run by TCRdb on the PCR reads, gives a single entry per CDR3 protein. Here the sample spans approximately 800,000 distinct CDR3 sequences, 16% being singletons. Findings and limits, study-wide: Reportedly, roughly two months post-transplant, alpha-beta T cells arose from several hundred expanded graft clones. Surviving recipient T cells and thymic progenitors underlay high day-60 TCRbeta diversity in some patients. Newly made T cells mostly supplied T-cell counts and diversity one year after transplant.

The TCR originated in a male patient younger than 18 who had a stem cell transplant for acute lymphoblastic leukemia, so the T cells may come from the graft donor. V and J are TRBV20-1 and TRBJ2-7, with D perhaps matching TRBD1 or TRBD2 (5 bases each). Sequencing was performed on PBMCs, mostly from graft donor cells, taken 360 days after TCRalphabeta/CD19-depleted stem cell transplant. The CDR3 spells CSARGVGTLRAYEQYF. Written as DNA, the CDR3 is TGCAGTGCTAGAGGGGTGGGGACCCTTAGGGCCTACGAGCAGTACTTC.